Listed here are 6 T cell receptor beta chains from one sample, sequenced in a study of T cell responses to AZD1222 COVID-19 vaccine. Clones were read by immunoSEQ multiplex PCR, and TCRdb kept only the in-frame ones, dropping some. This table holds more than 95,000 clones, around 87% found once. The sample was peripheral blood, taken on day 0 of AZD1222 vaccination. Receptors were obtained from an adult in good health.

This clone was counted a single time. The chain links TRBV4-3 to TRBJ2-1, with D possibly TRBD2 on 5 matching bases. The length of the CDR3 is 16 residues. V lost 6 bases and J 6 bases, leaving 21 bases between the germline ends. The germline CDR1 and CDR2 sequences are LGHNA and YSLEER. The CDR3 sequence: CASSRNLADRGNEQFF. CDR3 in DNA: TGCGCCAGCAGTCGGAACCTAGCCGACCGGGGCAATGAGCAGTTCTTC.

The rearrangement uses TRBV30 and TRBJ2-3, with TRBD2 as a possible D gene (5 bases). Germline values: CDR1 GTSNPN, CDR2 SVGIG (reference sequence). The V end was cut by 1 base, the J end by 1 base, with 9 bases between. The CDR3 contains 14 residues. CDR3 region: CAWSGGSGTDTQYF. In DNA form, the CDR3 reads TGTGCCTGGAGTGGAGGGTCTGGCACAGATACGCAGTATTTT.

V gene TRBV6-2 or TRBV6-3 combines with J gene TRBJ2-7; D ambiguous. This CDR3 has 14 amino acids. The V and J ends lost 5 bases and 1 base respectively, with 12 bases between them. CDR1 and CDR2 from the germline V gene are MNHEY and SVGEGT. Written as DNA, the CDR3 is TGTGCCAGCAGTACCCCCGGTGAGTCCTACGAGCAGTACTTC. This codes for CASSTPGESYEQYF.

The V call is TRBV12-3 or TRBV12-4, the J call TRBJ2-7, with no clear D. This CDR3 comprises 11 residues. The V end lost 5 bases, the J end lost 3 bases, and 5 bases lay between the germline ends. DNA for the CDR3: TGTGCCAGCAGTCACTACTACGAGCAGTACTTC. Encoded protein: CASSHYYEQYF.

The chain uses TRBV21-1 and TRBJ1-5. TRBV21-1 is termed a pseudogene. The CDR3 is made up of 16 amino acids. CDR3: CASSKDGRGANQPQHF. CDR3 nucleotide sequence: TGTGCCAGCAGCAAAGATGGGAGGGGGGCAAATCAGCCCCAGCATTTT.

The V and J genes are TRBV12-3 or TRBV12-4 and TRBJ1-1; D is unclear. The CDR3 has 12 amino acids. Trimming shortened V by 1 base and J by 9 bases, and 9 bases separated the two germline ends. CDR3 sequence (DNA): TGTGCCAGCAGTTTAGTGGCGGCCCAAGCTTTCTTT. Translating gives CASSLVAAQAFF.